The 19 T cell receptor beta chains in this list originate from one sample, sequenced in a study of post-analysis software for immune sequencing data. Findings and limits, study-wide: Roughly five TRBV segments appeared more often in patients than in controls, and TRBV5-6, TRBV5-1 and TRBV20-1 were among these.

The antigens of these receptors remain unknown. Unique molecular identifiers were built into the TCR beta cDNA libraries. TCRdb itself ran the PCR reads through MiXCR, one entry per CDR3 protein. The sample holds approximately 770,000 distinct CDR3 sequences; approximately 44% are singletons and the top ten take approximately 5%. The material sequenced was blood. The receptors derive from a girl aged 10-17 years with multiple sclerosis.

This clonotype was seen a few times. The V and J genes are TRBV20-1 and TRBJ2-6; tentatively, D is TRBD1 or TRBD2 (6 bases each). The ends were cut back, 3 bases at V and 1 base at J, with 13 bases in the middle. The germline gives CDR1 DFQATT, CDR2 SNEGSKA (reference sequence). The length of the CDR3 is 16 residues. The CDR3 spells CSASRGSGSGANVLTF. The CDR3 region has the DNA TGCAGTGCTAGCAGGGGCAGCGGGTCTGGGGCCAACGTCCTGACTTTC.

This chain uses TRBV5-1 with TRBJ2-3, with D maybe TRBD2 (5 bases). In germline, CDR1 is SGHRS, CDR2 YFSETQ. The CDR3 contains 15 residues. V lost 4 bases, J lost 4 bases, and 16 bases lay in between. The CDR3 region is CASSQEARTPDTQYF. The CDR3 bases are TGCGCCAGCAGCCAGGAGGCGAGAACCCCAGATACGCAGTATTTT.

The gene calls are TRBV5-1 and TRBJ2-3; D unresolved. V lost 1 base and J lost 5, with 8 bases in between. Looked up from germline, CDR1 is SGHRS and CDR2 is YFSETQ. This CDR3 is 13 amino acids long. The DNA of the CDR3 is TGCGCCAGCAGCTTGATGTTAAGAGATACGCAGTATTTT. Translating it yields CASSLMLRDTQYF.

The chain is built from TRBV12-3 or TRBV12-4 and TRBJ2-5, with TRBD1 matching 9 bases. V shed 6 bases, J shed 2 bases, and the junction held 7 bases outside the gene matches. CDR3 size: 15 residues. In nucleotides, the CDR3 is TGTGCCAGCAGGGGCCGGGACAGGGTTCAAGAGACCCAGTACTTC. Its translation: CASRGRDRVQETQYF.

The rearrangement uses TRBV6-2 or TRBV6-3 and TRBJ2-1; D is possibly TRBD1 (6 bases). In germline, CDR1 is MNHEY, CDR2 SVGEGT. There are 16 residues in the CDR3. Trimming took 0 bases from V and 2 from J, leaving 11 bases between them. In DNA, the CDR3 is TGTGCCAGCAGTTACTCGAATGGGGGCCCCTACAATGAGCAGTTCTTC. This encodes CASSYSNGGPYNEQFF.

V usage is TRBV29-1 and J usage is TRBJ2-3; D not resolved. V was trimmed by 3 bases and J by 1 base, leaving 11 bases between them. Per the germline V gene, CDR1 is SQVTM and CDR2 is ANQGSEA. The CDR3 totals 14 residues. The CDR3 reads CSVDSGGRTDTQYF. In DNA form, the CDR3 reads TGCAGCGTTGACTCGGGCGGTCGCACAGATACGCAGTATTTT.

The V call is TRBV7-6, the J call TRBJ2-5; TRBD2 aligns across 9 bases. Germline trimming cut 2 bases from V and 4 bases from J; bases unmatched to any gene: 8. CDR1 is SGHVS and CDR2 is FNYEAQ in the germline V gene. This CDR3 has 16 amino acids. The CDR3 loop is CASSLTWREGAETQYF. The CDR3 coding sequence is TGTGCCAGCAGCTTAACCTGGCGGGAGGGGGCAGAGACCCAGTACTTC.

The chain combines TRBV6-5 with TRBJ2-7; D is possibly TRBD2 (6 bases). Germline V gene sequence: CDR1 MNHEY, CDR2 SVGAGI. Trimming left V 0 bases short and J 6 bases short, with 9 bases between. This CDR3 comprises 13 residues. The CDR3 here is CASSYSRGGEQYF. The DNA for the CDR3 is TGTGCCAGCAGTTACTCGAGGGGAGGCGAGCAGTACTTC.

This clonotype has only a few counts. The chain carries TRBV6-2 or TRBV6-3 and TRBJ2-5; D not certain. The CDR3 is 13 amino acids. Germline V lookup: CDR1 MNHEY, CDR2 SVGEGT. The ends were cut back, 3 bases at V and 5 bases at J, with 10 bases in the middle. CDR3 in DNA: TGTGCCAGCAGTTATGACGTGGAGGAGACCCAGTACTTC. Translated: CASSYDVEETQYF.

Only a few counts were recorded for this clonotype. The chain's CDR3 is CSGPLGGGYTF. The CDR3 nucleotides are TGCAGTGGCCCCCTCGGGGGTGGCTACACCTTC. V gene TRBV20-1 combines with J gene TRBJ1-2; possibly TRBD1 for D (5 bases). The CDR3 loop spans 11 amino acids. With 7 bases removed from V and 7 bases from J, the gap between germline ends came to 13 bases. Germline CDR1 reads DFQATT; CDR2 reads SNEGSKA (reference sequence).

The V call is TRBV20-1, the J call TRBJ2-7; 10 positions match TRBD2. After removal of 0 bases from V and 8 bases from J, the junction contained 16 bases not matched to a gene. Germline V gives CDR1 DFQATT, CDR2 SNEGSKA (reference sequence). The CDR3 length is 17 residues. CDR3 residues: CSARDPLTSGVSVQQYF. As DNA, the CDR3 is TGCAGTGCTAGAGATCCCCTTACTAGCGGGGTCAGTGTGCAGCAGTACTTC.

The chain employs TRBV6-1 and TRBJ2-7, with D perhaps assigned TRBD1 or TRBD2 (5 bases each). With 8 bases removed from V and 0 bases from J, the gap between germline ends came to 14 bases. This CDR3 has 14 amino acids. CDR1 is MNHNS and CDR2 is SASEGT in the germline V gene. CDR3 sequence: CASLDYRSSYEQYF. CDR3 coding DNA: TGTGCCAGCCTTGACTACAGGAGCTCCTACGAGCAGTACTTC.

This clonotype appeared a single time. The chain couples TRBV7-2 to TRBJ1-1; no definite D call. Looked up from germline, CDR1 is SGHTA and CDR2 is FQGNSA. V was clipped by 7 bases and J by 4 bases, with 19 bases between them. This CDR3 comprises 15 residues. The DNA for the CDR3 is TGTGCCAGCACCCTCACGGGCCTTATGGGCACTGAAGCTTTCTTT. It specifies CASTLTGLMGTEAFF. Full variable domain (missing parts from reference TRBV7-2 and TRBJ1-1): GAGVSQSPSNKVTEKGKDVELRCDPISGHTALYWYRQSLGQGLEFLIYFQGNSAPDKSGLPSDRFSAERTGGSVSTLTIQRTQQEDSAVYLCASTLTGLMGTEAFFGQGTRLTVV.

The chain combines TRBV7-9 with TRBJ1-4, with a possible D match to TRBD1 (6 bases). V was shortened by 5 bases and J by 3 bases, with 13 bases between the two germline ends. Germline values: CDR1 SEHNR, CDR2 FQNEAQ (reference sequence). The CDR3 totals 15 residues. CDR3: CASSATGSPNEKLFF. The CDR3 coding sequence is TGTGCCAGCAGCGCTACAGGGTCGCCTAATGAAAAACTGTTTTTT.

In DNA, the CDR3 is TGCAGTGCTGGTGCGGAGCCCTACAATGAGCAGTTCTTC. Its protein product is CSAGAEPYNEQFF. The chain links TRBV20-1 to TRBJ2-1; D uncertain. V lost 5 bases and J lost 2, with 10 bases in between. Germline V CDR1 and CDR2: DFQATT, SNEGSKA (reference sequence). CDR3 length equals 13 residues.

The V call is TRBV29-1, the J call TRBJ2-3; 7 bases map to TRBD2. V trimming: 7 bases; J trimming: 5 bases; junction bases outside the gene matches: 6. CDR1 is SQVTM and CDR2 is ANQGSEA in the germline V gene. This CDR3 contains 12 residues. In DNA, the CDR3 is TGCAGCGAAGCGGGATCAGGAGATACGCAGTATTTT. This sequence encodes CSEAGSGDTQYF.

The chain has TRBV3-1 and TRBJ2-1, with TRBD1 matching 7 bases. The CDR3 runs to 15 residues. V trimming: 5 bases; J trimming: 3 bases; junction bases outside the gene matches: 7. Germline-derived CDR1 and CDR2 are LGHDT and YNNKEL (reference sequence). The CDR3 DNA follows: TGTGCCAGCAGCTTCCGGACAGGTGTCTACAATGAGCAGTTCTTC. Translated, it gives CASSFRTGVYNEQFF.

The V call is TRBV28, the J call TRBJ2-7, with D possibly being TRBD2 (6 bases). This CDR3 has 13 residues. Deletions cut 7 bases from V and 3 bases from J, with 13 bases between. CDR1 and CDR2 (germline): MDHEN, SYDVKM. The CDR3 DNA is TGTGCCAGCACCGGGAGAGCCTTCTACGAGCAGTACTTC. It codes for CASTGRAFYEQYF.

The chain recombines TRBV9 with TRBJ1-1; 7 bases fit TRBD1. This CDR3 region has 17 residues. J was trimmed by 3 bases and V by 0 bases; bases with no gene match: 11. Germline loops: CDR1 SGDLS, CDR2 YYNGEE. Here the CDR3 DNA reads TGTGCCAGCAGCGTAGACCCCCCCACAGGGGTCCACACTGAAGCTTTCTTT. Protein sequence: CASSVDPPTGVHTEAFF.